This is a list of T cell receptor beta chains from one sample in a study of blood T cell repertoires in COVID-19. The repertoire was sequenced with immunoSEQ multiplex PCR; TCRdb's copy has only in-frame clones and lacks some. The table lists 90,000 or so clones, over 80% of them singletons. The sequenced sample consisted of peripheral blood. The receptor source for this set is a human donor with active COVID-19. The donor label of this sample is uncertain. The CDR3 runs from the conserved cysteine through the conserved F or W. A D gene is named only where the DNA matches it firmly. Clone size, where shown, is once, few, many, or a class for clones that have expanded.

j_call clone_size v_call d_call cdr3_nt cdr3_aa
TRBJ1-2 few TRBV25-1 - TGTGCCAGCTCAGGGGACTATGGCTACACCTTC CASSGDYGYTF
TRBJ1-1 - TRBV28 TRBD1 TGTGCCAGCCCGCCGACAGGGCTGCAAACTGAAGCTTTCTTT CASPPTGLQTEAFF
TRBJ2-7 - TRBV6-1 - TGTGCCAGCAGTGATGTCGCAGGAATCCACGAGCAGTACTTC CASSDVAGIHEQYF
TRBJ1-2 - TRBV5-6 - TGTGCCAGCAGCCCGGGGGGTAACTATGGCTACACCTTC CASSPGGNYGYTF
TRBJ2-1 once TRBV7-9 - TGTGCCAGCAGCTTAAGTAGAAATGAGCAGTTCTTC CASSLSRNEQFF
TRBJ2-5 - TRBV9 TRBD1 TGTGCCAGCAGCCCCGGGACAGAAGGGGAGACCCAGTACTTC CASSPGTEGETQYF
TRBJ1-3 - TRBV3-1/TRBV3-2 TRBD1 TGTGCCAGCAGCCCCGACAGGGGGCGTGTATCTGGAAACACCATATATTTT CASSPDRGRVSGNTIYF
TRBJ2-7 - TRBV21-1 - TGTGCCAGCAGCAAAAAGGGGGGATACAGGGGCAGTGGTTGGATGGTATCCTACGAGCAGTACTTC CASSKKGGYRGSGWMVSYEQYF
TRBJ2-1 - TRBV28 TRBD2 TGTGCCAGCAGTTCCCCGGGACTAGTATTCTATGAGCAGTTCTTC CASSSPGLVFYEQFF
TRBJ2-4 - TRBV19 - TGTGCCAGTAGTATTCATTCGGCACCCTTGAGGGAGCAAAACATTCAGTACTTC CASSIHSAPLREQNIQYF
TRBJ1-5 few TRBV19 - TGTGCCAGTAGTGCCCCATGGAGGGAGCCCCAGCATTTT CASSAPWREPQHF
TRBJ2-5 - TRBV4-1 - TGCGCCAGCAGCCAAGTGGCCACTAGTTCCCCGACCCAGTACTTC CASSQVATSSPTQYF
TRBJ2-1 - TRBV11-2 - TGTGCCAGCAGCGAGGGGGGGGAATACAATGAGCAGTTCTTC CASSEGGEYNEQFF
TRBJ2-5 - TRBV2 TRBD1 TGTGCCAGCCCTAGGGACAGGGGGCTAAAGGAGACCCAGTACTTC CASPRDRGLKETQYF
TRBJ2-5 - TRBV28 - TGTGCCAGCAGTGGGCAGCAAGAGACCCAGTACTTC CASSGQQETQYF
TRBJ1-1 - TRBV5-5 - TGTGCCAGCAGCTTAGCAGTAATAGAGGGCACTGAAGCTTTCTTT CASSLAVIEGTEAFF
TRBJ1-2 - TRBV14 - TGTGCCAGCAGCCCTACCGGACAAGTGTATGGCTACACCTTC CASSPTGQVYGYTF
TRBJ1-4 - TRBV12-5 TRBD1 TGTGCTAGTGGTTTGACTCACACGGGGACAGGGGCTGAAAAACTGTTTTTT CASGLTHTGTGAEKLFF
TRBJ2-5 - TRBV27 TRBD2 TGTGCCAGCAGTCCGGCGACGTTTGGGACTAGACAAGAGACCCAGTACTTC CASSPATFGTRQETQYF
TRBJ2-7 - TRBV27 - TGTGCCAGCAGTTTAGGGTCAGGGGCCCACGAGCAGTACTTC CASSLGSGAHEQYF
TRBJ1-1 - TRBV10-3 - TGTGCCGCCATCAGTGACGGGAACCGTCATGAAGCTTTCTTT CAAISDGNRHEAFF
TRBJ2-3 - TRBV11-3 TRBD2 TGTGCCAGCAGCTTAGAACGGGGGGGACCCGAAGATACGCAGTATTTT CASSLERGGPEDTQYF
TRBJ2-1 - TRBV7-2 TRBD1 TGTGCCAGCAGCCAAACCGGGACAGACTACAATGAGCAGTTCTTC CASSQTGTDYNEQFF
TRBJ2-7 - TRBV6-5 - TGTGCCAGCAGCCTGAGGTCCCTTTTCTACTACGAGCAGTACTTC CASSLRSLFYYEQYF
TRBJ2-1 once TRBV11-2 TRBD2 TGTGCCAGCAGCTTGTTAGCGGGGGGGGATTATGAGCAGTTCTTC CASSLLAGGDYEQFF
TRBJ1-6 - TRBV6-5 TRBD1 TGTGCCAGCAGGGGGGACAGAGGGAATTCACCCCTCCACTTT CASRGDRGNSPLHF
TRBJ2-5 - TRBV6-6 TRBD1 TGTGCCAGCAGTCCGAAGAGGGACAGATTTACCCCAGAGACCCAGTACTTC CASSPKRDRFTPETQYF
TRBJ2-1 - TRBV3-1/TRBV3-2 - TGTGCCAGCAGCCTGAAGCTAGCGCTCGATGAGCAGTTCTTC CASSLKLALDEQFF
TRBJ2-3 - TRBV5-4 TRBD1 TGTGCCAGCAGCCGTGACAGGGGGCTGACAGATACGCAGTATTTT CASSRDRGLTDTQYF
TRBJ2-7 - TRBV19 TRBD1 TGTGCCAGTAGTAGGGACAGGGCCCGAGAGCAGTACTTC CASSRDRAREQYF
TRBJ2-3 - TRBV13 TRBD2 TGTGCCAGCAGTCCCGGACTAGCGGGGGACCTTAGCACAGATACGCAGTATTTT CASSPGLAGDLSTDTQYF
TRBJ1-1 - TRBV3-1/TRBV3-2 - TGTGCCAGCAGCCAAGATCAAGAACAGTCAGCTACTGAAGCTTTCTTT CASSQDQEQSATEAFF
TRBJ1-2 once TRBV9 - TGTGCCAGCAGCCTCTCAGGGGACGGCTACACCTTC CASSLSGDGYTF
TRBJ1-5 once TRBV25-1 TRBD1 TGTGCCAGCAGTGGAGGACAGGGGGATCAGCCCCAGCATTTT CASSGGQGDQPQHF
TRBJ2-3 - TRBV7-3 TRBD2 TGTGCCAGCAGCCCCCGGGGAGGGGCGGGCACAGATACGCAGTATTTT CASSPRGGAGTDTQYF
TRBJ2-5 - TRBV6-6 TRBD2 TGTGCCAGCACCTCTCTGCGGGGGATAACACGAGAGACCCAGTACTTC CASTSLRGITRETQYF
TRBJ1-2 - TRBV5-1 TRBD1 TGCGCCAGCAGCTTGACTCAACAGGGGGCGCGGTATGGCTACACCTTC CASSLTQQGARYGYTF
TRBJ2-7 - TRBV19 - TGTGCCAGTAGTATCCCCCTAGGGGCCTCCTACGAGCAGTACTTC CASSIPLGASYEQYF
TRBJ2-1 - TRBV9 - TGTGCCAGCAGCATAACAGGGATTGACTACAATGAGCAGTTCTTC CASSITGIDYNEQFF
TRBJ2-7 - TRBV19 - TGTGCCAGTAGTCCCTCCGGACATTACGAGCAGTACTTC CASSPSGHYEQYF
TRBJ2-7 once TRBV19 TRBD1 TGTGCCAGCTCAAACAAAGCGCAGGGGGCCCGAAACGAGCAGTACTTC CASSNKAQGARNEQYF
TRBJ2-2 - TRBV28 - TGTGCCAGCAGTAATCAGGGAGGTTTTCCTAGTTGGGAGCTGTTTTTT CASSNQGGFPSWELFF
TRBJ2-5 - TRBV10-3 TRBD1 TGTGCCATCAGTGAGTCGAGGGAACAGGGGGCGCTTCAGGAGACCCAGTACTTC CAISESREQGALQETQYF
TRBJ1-2 few TRBV9 - TGTGCCAGCAGCGTAGGAACGGCGGGGTGGGGCTACACCTTC CASSVGTAGWGYTF
TRBJ1-5 - TRBV19 - TGTGCCAGTACCTATACCGCTATTAGCAATCAGCCCCAGCATTTT CASTYTAISNQPQHF
TRBJ2-5 - TRBV5-5 TRBD2 TGTGCCAGCAGCTTGGGCCAGGGAGGGCAAGAGACCCAGTACTTC CASSLGQGGQETQYF
TRBJ1-2 - TRBV2 - TGTGCCAGCAGTCCCCTGGTATCGGGGGGAAGCGGCTACACCTTC CASSPLVSGGSGYTF
TRBJ1-3 - TRBV5-4 - TGTGCCAGCAGCTTGGAACCGGACGGGAGCGGAAACACCATATATTTT CASSLEPDGSGNTIYF
TRBJ2-5 - TRBV10-2 - TGCGCCAGCAGGGAACTAGGGGGGGTAAAAGAGACCCAGTACTTC CASRELGGVKETQYF
TRBJ1-2 - TRBV19 - TGTGCCAGTAGTATGGGTCAGGGCCCTAACTATGGCTACACCTTC CASSMGQGPNYGYTF
TRBJ2-7 - TRBV25-1 TRBD1 TGTGCCAGCAGTGACGGGACAGGGACCTACGAGCAGTACTTC CASSDGTGTYEQYF
TRBJ2-1 - TRBV4-2 TRBD2 TGTGCCAGCAGCCGAACTAGCGGGGGGATCAACAATGAGCAGTTCTTC CASSRTSGGINNEQFF
TRBJ1-1 - TRBV9 TRBD1 TGTGCCAGCAGCCCAGTAACACAGGGGGAAGCTTTCTTT CASSPVTQGEAFF
TRBJ1-2 - TRBV5-1 - TGCGCCAGCACCCCTGGGGGCCTTGGGGGCTACACCTTC CASTPGGLGGYTF
TRBJ1-6 - TRBV27 - TGTGCCAGCAGTTTTCGCGGTAATTCACCCCTCCACTTT CASSFRGNSPLHF
TRBJ2-7 - TRBV6-1 TRBD1 TGTGCCAGCAGTGAACCGGGACAGGTCTCCTACGAGCAGTACTTC CASSEPGQVSYEQYF
TRBJ2-3 - TRBV4-1 - TGCGCCAGCAGCCAAGTGGGACTTCCCACAGATACGCAGTATTTT CASSQVGLPTDTQYF
TRBJ1-3 - TRBV4-2 - TGTGCCAGCAGCCAAGATCCGACTGAGAGACTTCCCCCTGGAAACACCATATATTTT CASSQDPTERLPPGNTIYF